This TCR beta chain originates from a study of OX40 agonist ivuxolimab in advanced cancers. Study conclusions and caveats: Among patients with partial responses at 0.1-3.0 mg/kg, clonal expansion was among the lowest.

The method was immunoSEQ multiplex PCR; TCRdb's version includes in-frame clones alone and lacks a portion of them. The table records 65,000 to 70,000 clones, around 87% of them present only once. About this clone itself: Its target is unknown.

Sequenced material: CD4+ or CD8+ T cells sorted from blood, taken in a trial of the OX40 agonist ivuxolimab. This TCR came from an adult with an advanced solid tumor such as melanoma, head and neck, liver or kidney cancer.

CDR3: CASKSRTASSYNSPLHF. CDR3 DNA: TGTGCCAGCAAATCTAGGACAGCCAGCTCCTATAATTCACCCCTCCACTTT. J is TRBJ1-6 and V is TRBV7-2; possibly TRBD1 for D (6 bases). There are 17 residues in the CDR3. Germline V gene sequence: CDR1 SGHTA, CDR2 FQGNSA. Trimming shortened V by 7 bases and J by 0 bases, and 16 bases separated the two germline ends.